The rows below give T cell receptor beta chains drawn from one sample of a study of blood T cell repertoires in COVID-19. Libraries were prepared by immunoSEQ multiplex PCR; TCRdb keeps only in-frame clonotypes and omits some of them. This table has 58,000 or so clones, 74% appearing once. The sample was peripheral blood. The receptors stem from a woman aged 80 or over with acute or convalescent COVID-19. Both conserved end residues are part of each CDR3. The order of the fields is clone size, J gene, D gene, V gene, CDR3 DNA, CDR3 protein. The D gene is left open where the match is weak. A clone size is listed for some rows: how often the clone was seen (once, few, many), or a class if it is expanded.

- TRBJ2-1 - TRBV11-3 TGTGCCAGCAGCTTCCGGGGTGGCTACTCCTACAATGAGCAGTTCTTC CASSFRGGYSYNEQFF
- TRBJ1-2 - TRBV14 TGTGCCAGCAGCCCGGGGAGCTATGGCTACACCTTC CASSPGSYGYTF
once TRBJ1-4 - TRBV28 TGTGCCAGCAGTTCTCCAGAAACAAATGAAAAACTGTTTTTT CASSSPETNEKLFF
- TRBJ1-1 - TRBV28 TGTGCCAGCAGTTTGGTACCAGGTAGTATGAACACTGAAGCTTTCTTT CASSLVPGSMNTEAFF
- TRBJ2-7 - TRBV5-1 TGCGCCAGCAAGAAGGACAGCACCTCCTACGAGCAGTACTTC CASKKDSTSYEQYF
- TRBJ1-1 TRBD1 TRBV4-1 TGCGCCAGCAGCCCCCGACAGGGGAGAACTGAAGCTTTCTTT CASSPRQGRTEAFF
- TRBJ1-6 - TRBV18 TGTGCCAGCTCACTCTTACAGGTGTCGGATTCACCCCTCCACTTT CASSLLQVSDSPLHF
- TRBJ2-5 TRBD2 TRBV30 TGTGCCTGGAGTATCGCTAGCGGGGGGAAAGAGACCCAGTACTTC CAWSIASGGKETQYF
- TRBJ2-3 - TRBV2 TGTGCCAGCAAGGGAGACCTAAACACAGATACGCAGTATTTT CASKGDLNTDTQYF
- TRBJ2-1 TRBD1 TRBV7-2 TGTGCCAGCACCATACCAAGGGGACAGCCCTACAATGAGCAGTTCTTC CASTIPRGQPYNEQFF
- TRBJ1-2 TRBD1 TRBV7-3 TGTGCCAGCAGTCTCCGCGGAGGGACAGACTATGGCTACACCTTC CASSLRGGTDYGYTF
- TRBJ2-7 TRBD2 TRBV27 TGTGCCAGCAGCTTAGCGGGAGATCATCTCCACGAGCAGTACTTC CASSLAGDHLHEQYF
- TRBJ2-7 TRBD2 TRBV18 TGTGCCAGCTCAAAGGCGGGAGGCTCCTACGAGCAGTACTTC CASSKAGGSYEQYF
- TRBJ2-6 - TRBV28 TGTGCCAGCATCGAACGGGGCTCTGGGGCCAACGTCCTGACTTTC CASIERGSGANVLTF
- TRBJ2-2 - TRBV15 TGTGCCACCAGCAGAGATAGGACCCAGGGAGGGGAGCTGTTTTTT CATSRDRTQGGELFF
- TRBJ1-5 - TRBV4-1 TGCGCCAGCAGCTGGATGGACACGAATCAGCCCCAGCATTTT CASSWMDTNQPQHF
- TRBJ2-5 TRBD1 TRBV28 TGTGCCAGCAGCCGTCCGGGACAGGGGACGGAGACCCAGTACTTC CASSRPGQGTETQYF
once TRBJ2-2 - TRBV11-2 TGTGCCAGCAGCTTAAGCAGGCCGTACACCGGGGAGCTGTTTTTT CASSLSRPYTGELFF
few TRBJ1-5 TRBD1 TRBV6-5 TGTGCCAGCAGTTTGGACAGGGGAAACAATCAGCCCCAGCATTTT CASSLDRGNNQPQHF
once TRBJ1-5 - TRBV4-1 TGCGCCAGCAGCCCTTTTTTGGCTAGCAATCAGCCCCAGCATTTT CASSPFLASNQPQHF
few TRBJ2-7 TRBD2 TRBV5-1 TGCGCCAGCAGGTATACGGGACTAGCGGTTGGCGAGCAGTACTTC CASRYTGLAVGEQYF
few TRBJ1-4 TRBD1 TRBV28 TGTGCCAGCAGTTGGAGCAGACAGGGAGATGAAAAACTGTTTTTT CASSWSRQGDEKLFF
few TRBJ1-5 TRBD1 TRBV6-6 TGTGCCAGCAGCGACTCGAGGACAGGGGGTTTGGGTAGCAATCAGCCCCAGCATTTT CASSDSRTGGLGSNQPQHF
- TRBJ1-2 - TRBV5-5 TGTGCCAGCCGCTCAACTTCTAACTATGGCTACACCTTC CASRSTSNYGYTF
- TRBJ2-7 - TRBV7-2 TGTGCCAGCAGCTTAGACCCTATTAGCAGCTACGAGCAGTACTTC CASSLDPISSYEQYF
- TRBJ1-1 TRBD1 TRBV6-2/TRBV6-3 TGTGCCAGCAGTTACTTGACTGGGACAGGGGGCAGGAACACTGAAGCTTTCTTT CASSYLTGTGGRNTEAFF
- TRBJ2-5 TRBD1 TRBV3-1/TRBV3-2 TGTGCCAGCAGCCAGATCACAGGGGGTGTCGGGGAGACCCAGTACTTC CASSQITGGVGETQYF
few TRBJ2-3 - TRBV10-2 TGCGCCAGCAGTGAGTCGCTTCGGTTGGGGAGCGGCACAGATACGCAGTATTTT CASSESLRLGSGTDTQYF
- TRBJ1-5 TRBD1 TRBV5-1 TGCGCCACCGCCCCGGGACAGGGGGTGGGCCAGCCCCAGCATTTT CATAPGQGVGQPQHF
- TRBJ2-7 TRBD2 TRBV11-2 TGTGCCAGCAGGGGACTAGCGGGAGGCTTTATCCCCTACGAGCAGTACTTC CASRGLAGGFIPYEQYF
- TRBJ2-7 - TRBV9 TGTGCCAGCAGCGTACGAGCGGTTGACTACGAGCAGTACTTC CASSVRAVDYEQYF